These T cell receptor beta chains were read from a single sample in a study of blood T cell repertoires in COVID-19. The table came from immunoSEQ multiplex PCR; TCRdb's copy has only in-frame clones and leaves some out. The data contain 100,000 to 150,000 clones, around nine tenths of them singletons. The sample taken for sequencing was peripheral blood. The origin of the receptors is a man in his forties or fifties with acute or convalescent COVID-19. The CDR3 runs from the conserved cysteine through the conserved F or W. The order of the fields is J gene, D gene, clone size, V gene, CDR3 protein, CDR3 DNA. D genes are given only for firm matches. Size is omitted from some rows. Given values are once, few, many or a class for expanded clones.

>TRBJ2-1|TRBD2|once|TRBV9
CASSVIAGDGNEQFF
TGTGCCAGCAGCGTTATAGCGGGAGACGGCAATGAGCAGTTCTTC
>TRBJ1-5|NA|once|TRBV7-8
CASSLAPGGGNQPQHF
TGTGCCAGCAGCTTAGCGCCCGGGGGAGGCAATCAGCCCCAGCATTTT
>TRBJ1-1|TRBD1|once|TRBV30
CAWTGATGQVMLEAFF
TGTGCCTGGACTGGGGCAACGGGACAGGTTATGTTGGAAGCTTTCTTT
>TRBJ2-4|TRBD2|NA|TRBV19
CASSIRGGLAGGVVDTKNIQYF
TGTGCCAGTAGTATTCGGGGCGGGTTAGCGGGAGGAGTTGTTGATACCAAAAACATTCAGTACTTC
>TRBJ1-2|NA|NA|TRBV29-1
CSVGGRGNYGYTF
TGCAGCGTTGGCGGCAGGGGAAACTATGGCTACACCTTC
>TRBJ2-3|NA|NA|TRBV4-3
CASSQDSGSSDTQYF
TGCGCCAGCAGCCAAGACTCCGGGAGTTCAGATACGCAGTATTTT
>TRBJ1-2|NA|NA|TRBV7-9
CASSNHPTANYGYTF
TGTGCCAGCAGCAATCACCCGACAGCTAACTATGGCTACACCTTC
>TRBJ2-7|NA|NA|TRBV21-1
CASSPRQEYSYEQYF
TGTGCCAGCAGCCCTAGACAGGAATACTCCTACGAGCAGTACTTC
>TRBJ2-3|NA|NA|TRBV5-5
CASSPTAESSTDTQYF
TGTGCCAGCAGCCCCACAGCGGAGAGTAGCACAGATACGCAGTATTTT
>TRBJ2-7|NA|NA|TRBV4-1
CASSQAGPTYEQYF
TGCGCCAGCAGCCAAGCCGGTCCAACCTACGAGCAGTACTTC
>TRBJ2-1|TRBD1|NA|TRBV11-2
CASSLARTGTYNEQFF
TGTGCCAGCAGCTTAGCTAGGACAGGGACCTACAATGAGCAGTTCTTC
>TRBJ2-7|NA|NA|TRBV19
CASSIRHESEQYF
TGTGCCAGTAGTATAAGACATGAGAGCGAGCAGTACTTC
>TRBJ2-7|NA|NA|TRBV15
CATSREAVLYEQYF
TGTGCCACCAGCAGAGAGGCTGTGCTCTACGAGCAGTACTTC
>TRBJ2-2|TRBD1|NA|TRBV30
CAWSGGQATGELFF
TGTGCCTGGAGTGGGGGACAGGCAACCGGGGAGCTGTTTTTT
>TRBJ2-3|TRBD2|once|TRBV24-1
CATSDVTSGRDTQYF
TGTGCCACCAGTGACGTGACTAGCGGGAGAGATACGCAGTATTTT
>TRBJ2-7|NA|NA|TRBV14
CASSQDTSEHSYEQYF
TGTGCCAGCAGCCAAGATACAAGCGAACACTCCTACGAGCAGTACTTC
>TRBJ2-5|NA|NA|TRBV7-6
CASTNQETQYF
TGTGCCAGCACCAATCAAGAGACCCAGTACTTC
>TRBJ1-5|NA|NA|TRBV6-5
CASSYFGGKGQPQHF
TGTGCCAGCAGTTACTTCGGGGGGAAAGGCCAGCCCCAGCATTTT
>TRBJ1-2|NA|NA|TRBV7-2
CASSLVQGYYGYTF
TGTGCCAGCAGCTTAGTACAGGGCTACTATGGCTACACCTTC
>TRBJ2-5|TRBD1|NA|TRBV11-1
CASNQATGLETQYF
TGTGCCAGCAATCAGGCGACAGGGTTAGAGACCCAGTACTTC
>TRBJ2-1|TRBD2|NA|TRBV6-2/TRBV6-3
CASSSFGLAGGAPNEQFF
TGTGCCAGCAGTTCTTTTGGACTAGCGGGAGGGGCACCTAATGAGCAGTTCTTC
>TRBJ1-1|TRBD1|NA|TRBV6-1
CASSERGQGSLNTEAFF
TGTGCCAGCAGTGAAAGGGGACAGGGTAGTCTGAACACTGAAGCTTTCTTT
>TRBJ2-1|TRBD2|NA|TRBV5-8
CASSLVAGVYNEQFF
TGTGCCAGCAGCTTGGTCGCGGGAGTCTACAATGAGCAGTTCTTC
>TRBJ2-2|TRBD2|NA|TRBV5-1
CASSLAVAGGQTGELFF
TGCGCCAGCAGCTTGGCCGTGGCGGGAGGGCAAACCGGGGAGCTGTTTTTT
>TRBJ1-2|NA|NA|TRBV19
CASSKQNKPGPSWVYTF
TGTGCCAGTAGTAAACAAAATAAGCCGGGTCCCAGCTGGGTCTACACCTTC
>TRBJ2-7|TRBD2|once|TRBV5-1
CASSLASGTYEQYF
TGCGCCAGCAGCTTGGCTAGCGGAACCTACGAGCAGTACTTC
>TRBJ2-3|NA|NA|TRBV11-2
CASSLDRPGIWGTDTQYF
TGTGCCAGCAGCTTAGATCGTCCAGGGATTTGGGGTACAGATACGCAGTATTTT
>TRBJ2-5|NA|NA|TRBV11-2
CASSRGETQYF
TGTGCCAGCAGCCGAGGAGAGACCCAGTACTTC
>TRBJ1-3|TRBD1|once|TRBV7-2
CASSPGTGGNTIYF
TGTGCCAGCAGCCCGGGGACAGGGGGAAACACCATATATTTT
>TRBJ2-7|TRBD1|once|TRBV7-9
CASSRTGGYEQYF
TGTGCCAGCAGTAGGACAGGGGGTTACGAGCAGTACTTC
>TRBJ2-5|TRBD1|NA|TRBV11-2
CASSGGTGVAETQYF
TGTGCCAGCAGCGGCGGGACAGGGGTGGCGGAGACCCAGTACTTC
>TRBJ2-7|TRBD1|NA|TRBV30
CAWSADRGIYEQYF
TGTGCCTGGAGTGCGGACAGGGGGATTTACGAGCAGTACTTC
>TRBJ2-3|TRBD2|NA|TRBV12-5
CASGLGLAGGPDTQYF
TGTGCTAGTGGTTTAGGACTAGCGGGAGGGCCGGATACGCAGTATTTT
>TRBJ2-5|TRBD2|NA|TRBV10-3
CAISGSGRILGETQYF
TGTGCCATCAGTGGTAGCGGGAGGATTTTGGGAGAGACCCAGTACTTC
>TRBJ2-1|TRBD2|few|TRBV11-2
CASSLGALSGSEQFF
TGTGCCAGCAGCTTAGGGGCTCTGAGCGGGAGTGAGCAGTTCTTC
>TRBJ1-2|NA|NA|TRBV18
CASSPQMSTDIYGYTF
TGTGCCAGCTCACCCCAAATGTCGACAGACATTTATGGCTACACCTTC
>TRBJ2-3|NA|NA|TRBV6-6
CASSQIKTGDFTDTQYF
TGTGCCAGCAGTCAAATCAAAACAGGGGACTTCACAGATACGCAGTATTTT
>TRBJ1-2|TRBD1|NA|TRBV9
CASSVQGTAVYGYTF
TGTGCCAGCAGCGTACAAGGGACAGCCGTCTATGGCTACACCTTC
>TRBJ1-2|NA|NA|TRBV28
CASSLRGNYGYTF
TGTGCCAGCAGTCTTCGGGGTAACTATGGCTACACCTTC
>TRBJ1-5|NA|once|TRBV19
CASSIRAGSNQPQHF
TGTGCCAGTAGTATAAGGGCAGGGAGCAATCAGCCCCAGCATTTT
>TRBJ2-7|TRBD1|NA|TRBV6-5
CASRDRGDEQYF
TGTGCCAGCAGAGACAGGGGGGACGAGCAGTACTTC
>TRBJ2-7|TRBD1|NA|TRBV19
CASSKLGQGLLQYF
TGTGCCAGTAGCAAACTGGGACAGGGTCTGTTGCAGTACTTC
>TRBJ2-6|NA|NA|TRBV19
CASTPFAASGANVLTF
TGTGCCAGTACCCCTTTTGCGGCATCTGGGGCCAACGTCCTGACTTTC
>TRBJ1-1|NA|NA|TRBV7-7
CASSWREGTEAFF
TGTGCCAGCAGCTGGCGGGAGGGCACTGAAGCTTTCTTT
>TRBJ2-1|NA|NA|TRBV18
CASSPRQANHNEQFF
TGTGCCAGCTCACCAAGGCAGGCGAATCACAATGAGCAGTTCTTC
>TRBJ2-3|NA|once|TRBV5-5
CASSLGRGINTDTQYF
TGTGCCAGCAGCTTGGGAAGGGGGATAAACACAGATACGCAGTATTTT
>TRBJ1-2|NA|once|TRBV30
CAWSVVGDRGYTF
TGTGCCTGGAGTGTTGTAGGGGATAGAGGCTACACCTTC
>TRBJ2-1|TRBD2|NA|TRBV10-3
CAISLLAGTSYNEQFF
TGTGCCATCAGTTTACTAGCGGGAACCTCCTACAATGAGCAGTTCTTC
>TRBJ2-7|TRBD1|NA|TRBV5-4
CASSLQGATYEQYF
TGTGCCAGCAGCTTACAGGGGGCCACCTACGAGCAGTACTTC
>TRBJ2-7|TRBD2|NA|TRBV6-2/TRBV6-3
CASSYPPSASGRAYEQYF
TGTGCCAGCAGTTACCCCCCCTCGGCCAGCGGGAGGGCCTACGAGCAGTACTTC
>TRBJ2-1|NA|NA|TRBV5-1
CASTLRADSYNEQFF
TGCGCCAGCACTCTGAGGGCTGACTCCTACAATGAGCAGTTCTTC
>TRBJ1-2|TRBD1|NA|TRBV5-5
CASSRGDSLYGYTF
TGTGCCAGCAGCCGCGGGGACAGTCTCTATGGCTACACCTTC
>TRBJ2-7|NA|few|TRBV6-5
CASSYGGSTRYF
TGTGCCAGCAGTTACGGCGGATCTACTCGGTACTTC
>TRBJ1-2|NA|NA|TRBV5-1
CASSASYGYTF
TGCGCCAGCAGTGCGTCCTATGGCTACACCTTC
>TRBJ1-3|NA|once|TRBV18
CASSPPRSSGNTIYF
TGTGCCAGCTCACCACCCCGGAGCTCTGGAAACACCATATATTTT
>TRBJ2-3|TRBD2|NA|TRBV7-7
CASSLGSSGITDTQYF
TGTGCCAGCAGCTTAGGGTCTAGCGGGATCACAGATACGCAGTATTTT
>TRBJ1-1|NA|NA|TRBV6-1
CASSEALTRNTEAFF
TGTGCCAGCAGTGAAGCGCTTACAAGGAACACTGAAGCTTTCTTT
>TRBJ2-1|TRBD1|NA|TRBV2
CASSKDRGTVQFF
TGTGCCAGCAGTAAGGACAGGGGGACCGTGCAGTTCTTC
>TRBJ2-7|TRBD2|once|TRBV3-1/TRBV3-2
CASSHGTSGYEQYF
TGTGCCAGCAGCCACGGGACTAGCGGCTACGAGCAGTACTTC